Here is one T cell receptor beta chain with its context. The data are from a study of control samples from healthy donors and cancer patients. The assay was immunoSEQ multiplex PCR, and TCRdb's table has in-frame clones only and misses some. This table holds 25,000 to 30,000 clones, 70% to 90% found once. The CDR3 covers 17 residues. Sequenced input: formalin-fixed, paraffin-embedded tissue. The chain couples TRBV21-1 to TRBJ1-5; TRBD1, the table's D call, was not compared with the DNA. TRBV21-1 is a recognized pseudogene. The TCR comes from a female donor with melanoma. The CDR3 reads CASSADRGDYTNQPQHF. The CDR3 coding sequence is TGTGCCAGCAGCGCCGACAGGGGCGACTACACCAATCAGCCCCAGCATTTT.